This TCR beta chain originates from a study of blood T cell repertoires in COVID-19. Study-level information: T cells, B-cell-depleted T cells, or PBMCs provided the cDNA or gDNA that served as material.

Trimming removed 5 bases from V and 5 bases from J; junction bases left unmatched: 4. The CDR3 extends over 14 amino acids. Germline lookup yields CDR1 SGDLS and CDR2 YYNGEE. Seattle cases were enrolled at active infection and followed longitudinally. This clone was seen a handful of times. Assay: immunoSEQ multiplex PCR; the TCRdb copy retains only in-frame clones and omits some. The sample holds 450,000 or so clones, nearly 90% seen once. The chain carries TRBV9 and TRBJ2-2; the match to TRBD1 covers 9 bases. The receptor comes from a man aged 18 to 30 with COVID-19, enrolled during active disease. Sequenced material: peripheral blood. The CDR3 DNA follows: TGTGCCAGCAGTGGGACAGGGAGAACCGGGGAGCTGTTTTTT. Amino acid sequence: CASSGTGRTGELFF.